This T cell receptor beta chain was obtained from a study of regulatory T cells in long-lasting Graves disease. In the study overall: Persistent Graves' disease meant over 5 years of antithyroid drugs with positive TSH receptor antibodies. Overall study findings and caveats: Accuracy may have suffered from the small sample size.

To make TCR beta libraries, researchers used iRepertoire HTBI primers and Arm-PCR of CDR3 regions. Via MiXCR, TCRdb re-called the multiplex PCR reads, giving one row per CDR3 protein. The table has about 460,000 distinct CDR3 sequences, around a fifth seen once. The time point here: persistent/refractory GD, antithyroid drugs over 5 years with positive TRAb. Generation of the TCR library employed RNA extracted from PBMCs. EDTA tubes received approximately 9 milliliters of collected peripheral blood. Germline CDR1 SGHTA, CDR2 FQGTGA. V dropped 5 bases and J dropped 7; count of bases not matched to a gene: 3. The CDR3 contains 14 residues. With regard to this clonotype: Its antigen is not identified.

The sequenced sample was peripheral blood mononuclear cells (PBMCs), obtained when the disease was refractory, from a patient treated with antithyroid drugs. This receptor was identified in a female donor with Graves disease. The V call is TRBV7-3, the J call TRBJ2-2; TRBD1 agrees at 11 bases. CDR3 sequence reads: CASSAGQGGGELFF. The CDR3 bases are TGTGCCAGCAGCGCGGGACAGGGGGGCGGGGAGCTGTTTTTT.